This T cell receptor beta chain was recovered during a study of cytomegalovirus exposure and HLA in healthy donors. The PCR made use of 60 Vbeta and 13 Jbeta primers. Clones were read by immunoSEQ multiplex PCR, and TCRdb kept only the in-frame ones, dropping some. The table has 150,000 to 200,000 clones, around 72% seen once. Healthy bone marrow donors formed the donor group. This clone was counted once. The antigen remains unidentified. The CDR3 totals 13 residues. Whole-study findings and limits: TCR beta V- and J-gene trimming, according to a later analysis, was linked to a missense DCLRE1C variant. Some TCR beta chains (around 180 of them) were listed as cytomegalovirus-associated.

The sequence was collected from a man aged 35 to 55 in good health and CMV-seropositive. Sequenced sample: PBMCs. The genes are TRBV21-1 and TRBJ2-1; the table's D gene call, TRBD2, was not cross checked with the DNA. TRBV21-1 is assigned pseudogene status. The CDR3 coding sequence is TGTGCCAGCAGCAAAGAGGACTCAGAGGAGCAGTTCTTC. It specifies CASSKEDSEEQFF.